This T cell receptor beta chain comes out of a study of T cell responses to AZD1222 COVID-19 vaccine. Study-level points and caveats: Seropositive status at baseline applied to only 5 to 7 AZD1222 recipients. Most donors were white British, females outnumbered males, and clonal diversity was possibly underestimated.

Turning to this clone: Its antigen remains unidentified.

Clones were read by immunoSEQ multiplex PCR, and TCRdb kept only the in-frame ones, dropping some. The table lists about 94,000 clones, more than 75% of them singletons, with about 12% in the top ten. It was second doses at about 4 or about 12 weeks that were pooled. Germline V CDR1 and CDR2: LNHDA, SQIVND (reference sequence). Trimming removed 5 bases from V and 0 bases from J, with 17 bases in between. This CDR3 has 17 residues. The specimen was peripheral blood, collected 28 days after the second AZD1222 dose. This chain uses TRBV19 with TRBJ1-5; maybe TRBD1 (5 bases). The source of this sequence is an adult who received the AZD1222 COVID-19 vaccine. Written as DNA, the CDR3 is TGTGCCAGTAGTGGAATCCGGGACTCTGCTAGCAATCAGCCCCAGCATTTT. This codes for CASSGIRDSASNQPQHF.